Following are 21 T cell receptor beta chains from one sample sequenced in a study of OX40 agonist ivuxolimab in advanced cancers. TCRdb's copy holds only in-frame clones and misses some; the assay was immunoSEQ multiplex PCR. Altogether about 54,000 clones are present, roughly 91% being singletons, with the ten largest covering 1.1% to 1.5%. The material sequenced was CD4+ or CD8+ T cells sorted from blood, taken in a trial of the OX40 agonist ivuxolimab. The source of these receptors is an adult with an advanced solid tumor such as melanoma, head and neck, liver or kidney cancer.

The chain links TRBV19 to TRBJ2-4; D is ambiguous. The CDR3 extends over 16 amino acids. Trimming removed 6 bases from V and 9 bases from J, with 24 bases in between. Germline CDR1 LNHDA, CDR2 SQIVND (reference sequence). CDR3 coding DNA: TGTGCCAGTAGCTCGGCCCCGCGAGACGGCGATAGCATTCAGTACTTC. Translating gives CASSSAPRDGDSIQYF.

This sequence joins TRBV7-9 and TRBJ1-1; D might be TRBD1 (5 bases). The CDR3 extends over 13 amino acids. V lost 4 bases to trimming and J lost 3 bases, with 9 bases between them. From germline, CDR1 is SEHNR and CDR2 FQNEAQ (reference sequence). The CDR3 DNA reads as TGTGCCAGCAGCTCAGGGAGGGACACTGAAGCTTTCTTT. Encoded protein: CASSSGRDTEAFF.

This rearrangement joins TRBV5-1 to TRBJ1-5, with TRBD1 as a possible D gene (6 bases). CDR3 size: 22 residues. Germline V gene data show CDR1 as SGHRS and CDR2 as YFSETQ. Trimming pared 3 bases from V and 3 bases from J, leaving 34 bases between. CDR3 in DNA: TGCGCCAGCAGCTGGGGGTTATTGATTAGGGGCAGGGGCGAGTCGGACAATCAGCCCCAGCATTTT. It codes for CASSWGLLIRGRGESDNQPQHF.

The rearrangement joins TRBV14 to TRBJ1-2; D remains unclear. V lost 5 bases to trimming and J lost 4 bases, with 11 bases between them. The CDR3 contains 13 residues. The germline CDR1 and CDR2 sequences are SGHDN and FVKESK. The CDR3 region has the DNA TGTGCCAGCAGCGAGGACCGTTCCTATGGCTACACCTTC. Protein: CASSEDRSYGYTF.

The V call is TRBV5-6, the J call TRBJ2-4, with D possibly TRBD2 on 5 matching bases. Germline V CDR1 and CDR2: SGHDT, YYEEEE. The CDR3 has 16 amino acids. The V end was cut by 3 bases, the J end by 3 bases, with 16 bases between. CDR3: CASSYRAPGSKNIQYF. The CDR3 bases are TGTGCCAGCAGCTACCGGGCCCCTGGGAGCAAAAACATTCAGTACTTC.

This rearrangement joins TRBV4-1 to TRBJ2-1; 10 bases match TRBD1. The germline gives CDR1 MGHRA, CDR2 YSYEKL. V lost 4 bases to trimming and J lost 6 bases; unmatched junction nucleotides: 12. The CDR3 runs 17 residues. The CDR3 coding sequence is TGCGCCAGCAGCCGCGGCGAGGGACAGGGGTCACTCAATGAGCAGTTCTTC. As protein: CASSRGEGQGSLNEQFF.

CDR3 amino acids: CASSGGQYNSPLHF. In nucleotides, the CDR3 is TGTGCCAGCTCAGGGGGACAGTATAATTCACCCCTCCACTTT. V usage is TRBV5-4 and J usage is TRBJ1-6; 7 bases match TRBD1. The CDR3 consists of 14 residues. Germline assignment: CDR1 SGHNT and CDR2 YYREEE (reference sequence). Trimming cost V 7 bases and J 4 bases; bases outside gene matches: 5.

This sequence joins TRBV7-3 and TRBJ2-3, with TRBD2 matching over 8 bases. The germline CDR1 and CDR2 sequences are SGHTA and FQGTGA. The CDR3 extends over 18 amino acids. V lost 0 bases and J lost 2; bases outside the gene matches: 10. The CDR3 protein is CASSLTGGRRGATDTQYF. CDR3 nucleotide sequence: TGTGCCAGCAGCTTAACTGGAGGCCGGCGGGGGGCCACAGATACGCAGTATTTT.

The chain has TRBV18 and TRBJ1-1, with D tentatively TRBD1 (6 bases). Germline-derived CDR1 and CDR2 are KGHSH and LQKENI. The CDR3 is 14 amino acids. Deletions cut 4 bases from V and 0 bases from J, with 9 bases between. CDR3 in amino acids: CASSRTEMNTEAFF. CDR3 coding DNA: TGTGCCAGCTCACGGACAGAGATGAACACTGAAGCTTTCTTT.

The genes are TRBV6-1 and TRBJ1-2, with a possible D match to TRBD1 (6 bases). The V and J ends lost 5 bases and 4 bases respectively, with 14 bases between them. Looked up from germline, CDR1 is MNHNS and CDR2 is SASEGT. The CDR3 spans 14 residues. CDR3 sequence (DNA): TGTGCCAGCAGTTTGACAGGACGAAGCTATGGCTACACCTTC. Encoded protein: CASSLTGRSYGYTF.

V and J are TRBV6-1 and TRBJ2-1, with 10 positions matching TRBD2. Germline V gene sequence: CDR1 MNHNS, CDR2 SASEGT. The CDR3 is 15 residues long. The ends lost 6 bases at V and 0 bases at J; junction bases unmatched: 2. CDR3 coding DNA: TGTGCCAGCAGCGAGCGGGAGGGCTCCTACAATGAGCAGTTCTTC. This translates into CASSEREGSYNEQFF.

This chain uses TRBV18 with TRBJ1-3; D gene uncertain. The V end was cut by 3 bases, the J end by 1 base, with 10 bases between. The CDR3 sequence is 15 residues long. The germline CDR1 and CDR2 sequences are KGHSH and LQKENI. The CDR3 region has the DNA TGTGCCAGCTCACCGTCTTTTATTTCTGGAAACACCATATATTTT. Residues: CASSPSFISGNTIYF.

This clone was seen a handful of times. This rearrangement joins TRBV7-9 to TRBJ1-1; D ambiguous. V lost 3 bases and J lost 1, with 12 bases in between. This CDR3 comprises 15 residues. Germline V gives CDR1 SEHNR, CDR2 FQNEAQ (reference sequence). CDR3 sequence (DNA): TGTGCCAGCAGCTTTTTAGAGAGACCGAACACTGAAGCTTTCTTT. Translation: CASSFLERPNTEAFF.

The chain recombines TRBV19 with TRBJ2-7; tentatively, D is TRBD1 (7 bases). Germline loops: CDR1 LNHDA, CDR2 SQIVND (reference sequence). This CDR3 is 14 amino acids long. Trimming took 5 bases from V and 1 from J, leaving 12 bases between them. CDR3 residues: CASSQTGRSYEQYF. The CDR3 region has the DNA TGTGCCAGTAGTCAGACAGGGAGGTCCTACGAGCAGTACTTC.

V is TRBV5-5 and J is TRBJ1-3, with a tentative D call TRBD1 (5 bases). The CDR3 covers 15 residues. Looked up from germline, CDR1 is SGHKS and CDR2 is YYEKEE (reference sequence). Trimming took off 0 bases at V and 5 bases at J, with 12 bases between the two ends. CDR3 protein: CASSLEGVKRNTIYF. The CDR3 region has the DNA TGTGCCAGCAGCTTGGAAGGGGTGAAAAGAAACACCATATATTTT.

The chain recombines TRBV11-2 with TRBJ1-4, with D uncertain. Germline lookup yields CDR1 SGHAT and CDR2 FQNNGV. Trimming cost V 3 bases and J 3 bases, with 8 bases left between them. This CDR3 has 14 residues. CDR3 nucleotides: TGTGCCAGCAGCTTGGAGGGTCCTAATGAAAAACTGTTTTTT. Its translation: CASSLEGPNEKLFF.

This chain joins TRBV5-1 and TRBJ2-2; maybe TRBD2 (6 bases). The ends were cut back, 0 bases at V and 6 bases at J, with 12 bases in the middle. Germline lookup yields CDR1 SGHRS and CDR2 YFSETQ. The CDR3 totals 15 residues. The CDR3 reads CASSLAGTAPGELFF. The CDR3 DNA reads TGCGCCAGCAGCTTGGCCGGGACTGCCCCCGGGGAGCTGTTTTTT.

This clone appeared a few times. The rearrangement links TRBV7-6 to TRBJ2-7; D may be TRBD1 (6 bases). V lost 5 bases to trimming and J lost 3 bases, with 11 bases between them. Germline lookup yields CDR1 SGHVS and CDR2 FNYEAQ. The CDR3 spans 13 residues. The CDR3 nucleotides read TGTGCCAGCAGCGGGGGCAGGGACTACGAGCAGTACTTC. Its translation: CASSGGRDYEQYF. Supplemented by reference TRBV7-6 and TRBJ2-7, the full variable domain reads GAGVSQSPRYKVTKRGQDVALRCDPISGHVSLYWYRQALGQGPEFLTYFNYEAQQDKSGLPNDRFSAERPEGSISTLTIQRTEQRDSAMYRCASSGGRDYEQYFGPGTRLTVT.

Sample share makes this clone medium-sized (0.01 to 0.1%). Sequence at one end of the junction differs from germline and may be a read error. The chain is built from TRBV20-1 and TRBJ1-1; 7 nucleotides agree with TRBD1. The germline V gene encodes CDR1 DFQATT and CDR2 SNEGSKA (reference sequence). This CDR3 is 9 amino acids long. The CDR3 DNA reads TGCAGTGCTCAAGACAGGGAGGGATTT. This encodes CSAQDREGF.

This rearrangement joins TRBV6-5 to TRBJ1-4; 7 bases map to TRBD1. The CDR3 covers 15 residues. The J segment lost 11 bases and the V segment lost 6 bases, leaving 15 bases of the junction unmatched. The germline gives CDR1 MNHEY, CDR2 SVGAGI. CDR3 sequence: CASSRRTGLEQKLFF. The CDR3 DNA sequence: TGTGCCAGCAGCCGACGGACAGGCCTTGAGCAGAAACTGTTTTTT.

The V call is TRBV5-1, the J call TRBJ1-6, with a possible D match to TRBD1 (5 bases). This CDR3 has 14 amino acids. V lost 4 bases to trimming and J lost 11 bases, with 16 bases between them. In germline, CDR1 is SGHRS, CDR2 YFSETQ. The CDR3 here is CASSTRPGTPPLHF. As DNA, the CDR3 is TGCGCCAGCAGCACCCGGCCCGGGACGCCACCCCTCCACTTT.